Listed below are T cell receptor beta chains from one sample, sequenced in a study of T-cell reconstitution after alpha-beta-depleted transplantation in children. TCRdb ran MiXCR on the PCR reads and lists one entry per CDR3 protein. The sample contains over 400,000 distinct CDR3 sequences, around 13% of which appear only once. The specimen was PBMCs from the stem cell graft donor, collected from the stem cell graft. These receptors all stem from a human donor who donated a stem cell graft to a child with combined immunodeficiency. CDR3s include the opening cysteine and the closing phenylalanine or tryptophan. A D gene is named only where the DNA matches it firmly. Size is omitted from some rows. Given values are once, few, many or a class for expanded clones.

cdr3_length	clone_size	d_call	v_call	j_call	cdr3_nt	cdr3_aa
14	many	-	TRBV12-3/TRBV12-4	TRBJ2-3	TGTGCCAGCAGTTTGGACATTAGCACAGATACGCAGTATTTT	CASSLDISTDTQYF
16	-	-	TRBV28	TRBJ2-7	TGTGCCAGCAGACACGCCCGGACAGTCCTTTCCTACGGGCAGTACTTC	CASRHARTVLSYGQYF
11	few	-	TRBV10-3	TRBJ2-7	TGTGCCATCAGTGACACATACGAGCAGTACTTC	CAISDTYEQYF
13	-	-	TRBV20-1	TRBJ1-2	TGCAGTGCTAGAGACCCAGGGGACTATGGCTACACCTTC	CSARDPGDYGYTF
15	many	-	TRBV27	TRBJ2-2	TGTGCCAGCAGTTACCAAACAGGGAACACCGGGGAGCTGTTTTTT	CASSYQTGNTGELFF
20	many	TRBD2	TRBV6-2/TRBV6-3	TRBJ2-7	TGTGCCAGCAGTTACCTCCCGGGGAGCGGGAGGGCCGTAGGGTCCTACGAGCAGTACTTC	CASSYLPGSGRAVGSYEQYF
15	many	-	TRBV12-3/TRBV12-4	TRBJ2-3	TGTGCCAGCAGTTTGGGTCTTATTGGGACAGATACGCAGTATTTT	CASSLGLIGTDTQYF
13	-	-	TRBV20-1	TRBJ1-5	TGCAGTGCTAGTCACAGGGTTGGGCAGCCCCAGCATTTT	CSASHRVGQPQHF
16	-	TRBD2	TRBV20-1	TRBJ2-1	TGCTGTGCTAGAGCTATGACTAGCGGAGACTACAATGAGCAGTTCTTC	CCARAMTSGDYNEQFF
14	-	TRBD1	TRBV27	TRBJ1-2	TGTGCCAGCAGTAAGGGACAGGGACTCTATGGCTACACCTTC	CASSKGQGLYGYTF